The 29 T cell receptor beta chains below all came from one sample that was sequenced in a study of beta chain features in type 1 diabetes. Sequencing targeted expressed TCRB transcripts, as all isolated RNA had been reverse transcribed. The assay was immunoSEQ multiplex PCR, and TCRdb's table has in-frame clones only and misses some. The top ten clones hold 0.44% of a sample with 310,000 or so clones, less than 9.5% of them seen once. The sample taken for sequencing was central memory CD4+ T cells from blood. These receptors all come from a woman aged 18 to 35 in good health.

The CDR3 loop reads CASSTARISSGANVLTF. In DNA, the CDR3 is TGCGCCAGCAGCACAGCAAGGATAAGCTCTGGGGCCAACGTCCTGACTTTC. V usage is TRBV5-1 and J usage is TRBJ2-6; no definite D call. The germline V and J ends were trimmed by 4 bases and 0 bases, with 14 bases remaining between them. Germline lookup yields CDR1 SGHRS and CDR2 YFSETQ. The CDR3 runs 17 residues.

The chain couples TRBV5-1 to TRBJ2-2; 9 bases match TRBD1. The germline V gene has CDR1 SGHRS and CDR2 YFSETQ. V lost 4 bases to trimming and J lost 6 bases; unmatched junction nucleotides: 10. This CDR3 has 16 residues. The CDR3 region is CASSPGTGTMAGELFF. CDR3 coding DNA: TGCGCCAGCAGCCCTGGGACAGGGACTATGGCCGGGGAGCTGTTTTTT.

This clone came up a few times. J is TRBJ1-4 and V is TRBV11-2; D is undetermined. V was pared by 1 base and J by 5 bases, with 5 bases between. The CDR3 sequence is 13 residues long. CDR1 and CDR2 from the germline V gene are SGHAT and FQNNGV. The DNA for the CDR3 is TGTGCCAGCAGCTTAGGCCACAATGAAAAACTGTTTTTT. Its protein is CASSLGHNEKLFF.

This clone was seen a few times. The rearrangement links TRBV7-2 to TRBJ2-1; 8 bases match TRBD2. The CDR3 extends over 15 amino acids. The germline gives CDR1 SGHTA, CDR2 FQGNSA. After removal of 1 base from V and 9 bases from J, the junction contained 8 bases not matched to a gene. The CDR3 region is CASSLEGLGVSEQFF. In DNA, the CDR3 is TGTGCCAGCAGCTTAGAGGGACTAGGTGTTAGTGAGCAGTTCTTC. Looking up the rest from reference TRBV7-2 and TRBJ2-1 gives the full variable domain: GAGVSQSPSNKVTEKGKDVELRCDPISGHTALYWYRQSLGQGLEFLIYFQGNSAPDKSGLPSDRFSAERTGGSVSTLTIQRTQQEDSAVYLCASSLEGLGVSEQFFGPGTRLTVL.

The table lists this clone with many counts. The CDR3: CASSSGTYYEQYF. DNA for the CDR3: TGTGCCAGCAGCTCCGGGACATACTACGAGCAGTACTTC. This rearrangement joins TRBV2 to TRBJ2-7, with D possibly TRBD1 on 6 matching bases. The V gene lost 6 bases and the J gene lost 3 bases, with 12 bases spanning the gap. Per the germline V gene, CDR1 is SNHLY and CDR2 is FYNNEI. The CDR3 consists of 13 residues.

A few counts support this clone. This sequence joins TRBV25-1 and TRBJ2-3, with TRBD1 matching 7 bases. CDR3 length: 13 amino acids. The junction had 6 bases not matched to a gene; V was cut back by 4 bases and J by 8 bases. Germline CDR1 and CDR2: MGHDK and SYGVNS. DNA of the CDR3: TGTGCCAGCAGTGTAACAGGGGCGGGTACGCAGTATTTT. This sequence encodes CASSVTGAGTQYF. The full variable domain, in which reference TRBV25-1 and TRBJ2-3 provide the parts outside the CDR3, is EADIYQTPRYLVIGTGKKITLECSQTMGHDKMYWYQQDPGMELHLIHYSYGVNSTEKGDLSSESTVSRIRTEHFPLTLESARPSHTSQYLCASSVTGAGTQYFGPGTRLTVL.

This clone was seen a few times. The V call is TRBV5-4, the J call TRBJ2-7; D tentatively reads TRBD1 or TRBD2 (5 bases each). This CDR3 has 16 amino acids. V lost 1 base, J lost 4 bases, and 18 bases lay in between. Germline V gives CDR1 SGHNT, CDR2 YYREEE (reference sequence). CDR3 in amino acids: CASSLNGAAGAYEQYF. CDR3 DNA: TGTGCCAGCAGCTTGAACGGGGCAGCCGGGGCGTACGAGCAGTACTTC.

The chain employs TRBV7-3 and TRBJ2-2; possible D gene TRBD1, 5 bases. Deletions cut 6 bases from V and 1 base from J, with 9 bases between. This CDR3 is 14 amino acids long. CDR1 and CDR2 from the germline V gene are SGHTA and FQGTGA. The CDR3 DNA is TGTGCCAGCAGACTCCAGGGGAACACCGGGGAGCTGTTTTTT. Its translation is CASRLQGNTGELFF.

The CDR3 protein is CASSLEGRATDTQYF. CDR3 DNA sequence: TGTGCCAGCAGCTTAGAGGGCAGGGCGACAGATACGCAGTATTTT. The chain couples TRBV11-2 to TRBJ2-3, with D maybe TRBD1 (5 bases). The CDR3 loop spans 15 amino acids. The V end lost 0 bases, the J end lost 3 bases, and 10 bases lay between the germline ends. Germline CDR1 SGHAT, CDR2 FQNNGV.

This clone came up many times. This chain joins TRBV15 and TRBJ2-3; 7 bases line up with TRBD2. Germline trimming cut 5 bases from V and 0 bases from J; bases unmatched to any gene: 8. CDR1 is LNHNV and CDR2 is YYDKDF in the germline V gene (reference sequence). The CDR3 totals 16 residues. The DNA of the CDR3 is TGTGCCACCAGCGGGGGGGGAACTCCTAGCACAGATACGCAGTATTTT. Protein product: CATSGGGTPSTDTQYF.

There are a few counts of this clone. Distinct nucleotide sequences in the sample also encode this CDR3. DNA of the CDR3: TGTGCCAGCAGCCCCAGGGGGAACTCTGGAAACACCATATATTTT. Protein sequence: CASSPRGNSGNTIYF. The chain joins TRBV7-9 to TRBJ1-3; the match to TRBD1 covers 7 bases. The germline CDR1 and CDR2 sequences are SEHNR and FQNEAQ (reference sequence). The CDR3 sequence is 15 residues long. V was pared by 5 bases and J by 0 bases, with 4 bases of the junction left unmatched.

This clone showed up just a few times. This chain uses TRBV5-4 with TRBJ2-5, with D perhaps TRBD1 or TRBD2 (5 bases each). The CDR3 runs to 15 residues. Germline V CDR1 and CDR2: SGHNT, YYREEE (reference sequence). V lost 5 bases and J lost 5, with 19 bases in between. The CDR3 loop is CASREGSGSWETQYF. The DNA for the CDR3 is TGTGCCAGCAGAGAGGGGTCGGGAAGTTGGGAGACCCAGTACTTC.

J is TRBJ2-2 and V is TRBV4-3, with TRBD1 identical over 10 bases. The CDR3 has 16 residues. Germline CDR1 is LGHNA and CDR2 is YSLEER. J lost 3 bases, V lost 4 bases, and 5 bases had no gene match. CDR3 amino acids: CASSRGTGVDTGELFF. The CDR3 region has the DNA TGCGCCAGCAGCCGCGGGACAGGGGTAGACACCGGGGAGCTGTTTTTT.

In this sample, this clone turned up a few times. The V and J genes are TRBV5-4 and TRBJ2-7, with D possibly TRBD2 on 6 matching bases. From germline, CDR1 is SGHNT and CDR2 YYREEE (reference sequence). The CDR3 extends over 13 amino acids. Trimming pared 4 bases from V and 4 bases from J, leaving 12 bases between. CDR3 sequence (DNA): TGTGCCAGCAGCCCCGGGGGACGGTACGAGCAGTACTTC. Amino acid sequence: CASSPGGRYEQYF.

This sequence joins TRBV7-9 and TRBJ1-2; no firm D call. The germline V and J ends were trimmed by 2 bases and 1 base, with 11 bases remaining between them. Germline V gene sequence: CDR1 SEHNR, CDR2 FQNEAQ (reference sequence). This CDR3 is 15 amino acids long. The CDR3: CASSLSGRNNYGYTF. Here the CDR3 DNA reads TGTGCCAGCAGCTTAAGTGGCAGAAATAACTATGGCTACACCTTC.

This clone has only a few counts. CDR3 DNA sequence: TGTGCCAGCAGTGTAGCGTACCAAGAGACCCAGTACTTC. Translation: CASSVAYQETQYF. The gene calls are TRBV2 and TRBJ2-5, with TRBD2 as a possible D gene (5 bases). Trimming removed 4 bases at V and 0 bases at J, with 6 bases between. Germline CDR1 and CDR2: SNHLY and FYNNEI. CDR3 length equals 13 residues.

This clone has only a few counts. The chain employs TRBV2 and TRBJ2-3; D perhaps matches TRBD2 (6 bases). Trimming removed 2 bases from V and 6 bases from J, with 15 bases in between. The CDR3 runs to 15 residues. CDR1 and CDR2 (germline): SNHLY, FYNNEI. The CDR3 region has the DNA TGTGCCAGCAGTGAATTGTTCGGGAGATGGGATACGCAGTATTTT. Its translation is CASSELFGRWDTQYF.

This clone was observed a handful of times. The J gene is TRBJ2-3, the V gene TRBV27; perhaps TRBD2 as D (5 bases). CDR1 and CDR2 (germline): MNHEY, SMNVEV (reference sequence). This CDR3 is 13 amino acids long. V was trimmed by 6 bases and J by 5 bases, leaving 12 bases between them. This chain's CDR3 is CASSLLGEDTQYF. CDR3 DNA: TGTGCCAGCAGCCTATTGGGAGAAGATACGCAGTATTTT.

This clone was detected only a few times. The chain combines TRBV11-2 with TRBJ2-7; D ambiguous. The CDR3 runs 11 residues. The V end lost 3 bases, the J end lost 6 bases, and 6 bases lay between the germline ends. Germline CDR1 and CDR2: SGHAT and FQNNGV. The CDR3 region has the DNA TGTGCCAGCAGCTTCCACACCGAGCAGTACTTC. Protein sequence: CASSFHTEQYF.

In this sample, this clone turned up many times. CDR3 sequence reads: CASSYFLTGDQPQHF. CDR3 DNA: TGTGCCAGCAGTTACTTCTTGACAGGGGATCAGCCCCAGCATTTT. This sequence joins TRBV6-6 and TRBJ1-5; 8 bases map to TRBD1. Germline V gene data show CDR1 as MNHNY and CDR2 as SVGAGI (reference sequence). The length of the CDR3 is 15 residues. Trimming took 1 base from V and 5 from J; bases not matched to a gene: 4.

This clone was counted between two and nine times. V is TRBV29-1 and J is TRBJ2-1; the D gene is possibly TRBD2 (6 bases). From germline, CDR1 is SQVTM and CDR2 ANQGSEA. CDR3 size: 14 residues. Between the trimmed V and J ends, which lost 7 bases and 4 bases, there was a span of 17 bases. This CDR3 reads CSGVRGLGYNEQFF. CDR3 DNA sequence: TGCAGCGGAGTCCGGGGGTTGGGTTACAATGAGCAGTTCTTC.

As to this clone: The DNA is left out, because the CDR3 cannot be placed on it with certainty; the CDR3 is given as TCRdb lists it. The CDR3 loop reads CASSSSVLNYGYTF. This rearrangement joins TRBV28 to TRBJ1-2. Germline values: CDR1 MDHEN, CDR2 SYDVKM. Inclusive of both ends, the CDR3 amounts to 14 amino acids.

V is TRBV27 and J is TRBJ2-7, with TRBD1 as a possible D gene (5 bases). CDR1 MNHEY and CDR2 SMNVEV come from the germline V gene (reference sequence). Trimming removed 3 bases at V and 5 bases at J, with 17 bases between. The CDR3 is 15 residues long. CDR3: CASSFMRTQSHEQYF. The CDR3 DNA is TGTGCCAGCAGTTTCATGAGGACACAATCCCACGAGCAGTACTTC.

The gene calls are TRBV15 and TRBJ2-1; D possibly matches TRBD1 or TRBD2 (5 bases each). Germline loops: CDR1 LNHNV, CDR2 YYDKDF (reference sequence). The CDR3 is 12 amino acids. V lost 5 bases and J lost 9, with 11 bases in between. CDR3 sequence: CATSVVGAEQFF. The DNA for the CDR3 is TGTGCCACCAGCGTAGTCGGGGCTGAGCAGTTCTTC.

This clone turned up a few times. The CDR3 loop reads CASSQLGQGQREQYF. Here the CDR3 DNA reads TGCGCCAGCAGCCAACTTGGACAGGGACAACGGGAGCAGTACTTC. The chain employs TRBV4-3 and TRBJ2-7; TRBD1 agrees at 8 bases. This CDR3 has 15 residues. The V gene end was trimmed by 2 bases and the J gene end by 7 bases; junction bases not matched to a gene: 10. The V gene's germline CDR1 is LGHNA and CDR2 YSLEER.

This chain links TRBV6-5 with TRBJ1-5; perhaps TRBD1 as D (5 bases). The CDR3 is 14 residues long. Trimming removed 5 bases from V and 5 bases from J, with 13 bases in between. Per the germline V gene, CDR1 is MNHEY and CDR2 is SVGAGI. As DNA, the CDR3 is TGTGCCAGCAGTGGGACGGATATATATCAGCCCCAGCATTTT. It yields the protein CASSGTDIYQPQHF.

The CDR3 is CASMKGQGADEQYF. CDR3 bases: TGTGCCAGCATGAAGGGACAGGGGGCCGACGAGCAGTACTTC. The chain couples TRBV7-9 to TRBJ2-7, with TRBD1 matching 12 bases. V lost 7 bases and J lost 5; bases outside the gene matches: 6. Germline assignment: CDR1 SEHNR and CDR2 FQNEAQ (reference sequence). The CDR3 is 14 residues long.

The chain uses TRBV15 and TRBJ2-6; unclear D gene. With 0 bases removed from V and 0 bases from J, the gap between germline ends came to 12 bases. This CDR3 contains 18 residues. Germline V gives CDR1 LNHNV, CDR2 YYDKDF (reference sequence). The CDR3 nucleotides are TGTGCCACCAGCAGAGATCTCGTCTCGAGCTCTGGGGCCAACGTCCTGACTTTC. Translation gives CATSRDLVSSSGANVLTF.

This clone was seen a few times. This sequence joins TRBV7-2 and TRBJ2-7; TRBD2 agrees at 8 bases. Germline CDR1 is SGHTA and CDR2 is FQGNSA. This CDR3 contains 15 residues. V lost 3 bases to trimming and J lost 3 bases; unmatched junction nucleotides: 7. The CDR3 is CASSFGTGRDYEQYF. Here the CDR3 DNA reads TGTGCCAGCAGCTTTGGTACCGGGAGGGACTACGAGCAGTACTTC.